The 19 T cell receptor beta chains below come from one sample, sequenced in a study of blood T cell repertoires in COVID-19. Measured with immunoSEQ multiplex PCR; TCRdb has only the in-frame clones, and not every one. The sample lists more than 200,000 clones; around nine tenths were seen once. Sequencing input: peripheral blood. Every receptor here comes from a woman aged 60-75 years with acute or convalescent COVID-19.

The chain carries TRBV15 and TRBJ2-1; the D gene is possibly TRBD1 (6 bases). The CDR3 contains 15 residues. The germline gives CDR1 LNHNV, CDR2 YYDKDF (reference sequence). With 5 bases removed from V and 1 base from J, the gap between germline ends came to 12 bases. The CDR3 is CATSRRQESYNEQFF. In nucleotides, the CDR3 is TGTGCCACCAGCCGTCGACAGGAGTCCTACAATGAGCAGTTCTTC. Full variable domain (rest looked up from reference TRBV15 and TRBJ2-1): DAMVIQNPRYQVTQFGKPVTLSCSQTLNHNVMYWYQQKSSQAPKLLFHYYDKDFNNEADTPDNFQSRRPNTSFCFLDIRSPGLGDTAMYLCATSRRQESYNEQFFGPGTRLTVL.

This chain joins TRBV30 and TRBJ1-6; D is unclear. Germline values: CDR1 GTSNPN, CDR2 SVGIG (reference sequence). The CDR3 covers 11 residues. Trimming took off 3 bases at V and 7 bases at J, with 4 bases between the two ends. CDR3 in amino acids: CAWRANSPLHF. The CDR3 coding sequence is TGTGCCTGGAGAGCAAATTCACCCCTCCACTTT.

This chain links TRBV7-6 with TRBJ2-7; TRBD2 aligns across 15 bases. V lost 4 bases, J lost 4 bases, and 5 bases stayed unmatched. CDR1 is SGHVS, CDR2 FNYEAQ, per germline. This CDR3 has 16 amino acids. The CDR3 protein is CASSSGLAGGFYEQYF. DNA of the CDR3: TGTGCCAGCAGCTCGGGACTAGCGGGAGGATTTTACGAGCAGTACTTC.

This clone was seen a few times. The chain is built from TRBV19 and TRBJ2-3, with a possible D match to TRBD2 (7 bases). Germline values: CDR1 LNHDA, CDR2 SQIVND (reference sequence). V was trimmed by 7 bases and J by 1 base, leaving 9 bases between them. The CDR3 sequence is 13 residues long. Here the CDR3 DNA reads TGTGCCAGTAACGGGGGGCGCACAGATACGCAGTATTTT. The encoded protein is CASNGGRTDTQYF.

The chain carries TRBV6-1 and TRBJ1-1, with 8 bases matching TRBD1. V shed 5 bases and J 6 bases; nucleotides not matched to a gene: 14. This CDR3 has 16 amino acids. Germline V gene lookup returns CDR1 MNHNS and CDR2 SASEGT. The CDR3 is CASSQGQGRPTAEAFF. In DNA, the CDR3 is TGTGCCAGCAGTCAAGGACAGGGTCGGCCGACGGCTGAAGCTTTCTTT.

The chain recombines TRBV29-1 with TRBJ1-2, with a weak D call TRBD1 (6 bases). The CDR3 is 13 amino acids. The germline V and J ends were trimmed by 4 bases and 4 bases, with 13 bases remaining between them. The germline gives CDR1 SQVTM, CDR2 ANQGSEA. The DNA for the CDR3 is TGCAGCGTTGGTGTACAGGGCGGCTATGGCTACACCTTC. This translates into CSVGVQGGYGYTF.

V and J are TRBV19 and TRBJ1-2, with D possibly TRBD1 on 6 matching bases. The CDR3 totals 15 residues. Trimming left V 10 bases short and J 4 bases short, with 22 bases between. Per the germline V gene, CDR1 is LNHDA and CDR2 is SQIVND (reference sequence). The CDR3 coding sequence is TGTGCCACCTCCCGGACAGATCTCCTATCCTATGGCTACACCTTC. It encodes CATSRTDLLSYGYTF.

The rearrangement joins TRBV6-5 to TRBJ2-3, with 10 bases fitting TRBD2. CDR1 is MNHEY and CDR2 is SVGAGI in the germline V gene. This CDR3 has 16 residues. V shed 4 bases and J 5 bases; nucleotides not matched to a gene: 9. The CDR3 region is CASSSVAGGRGDTQYF. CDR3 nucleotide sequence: TGTGCCAGCAGTTCCGTAGCGGGGGGAAGGGGAGATACGCAGTATTTT.

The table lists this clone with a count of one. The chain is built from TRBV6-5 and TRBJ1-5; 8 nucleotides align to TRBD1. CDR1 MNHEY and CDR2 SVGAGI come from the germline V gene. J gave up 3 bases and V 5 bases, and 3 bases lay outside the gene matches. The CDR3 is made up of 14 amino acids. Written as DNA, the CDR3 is TGTGCCAGCAGTCGACAGGGGAACAATCAGCCCCAGCATTTT. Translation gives CASSRQGNNQPQHF.

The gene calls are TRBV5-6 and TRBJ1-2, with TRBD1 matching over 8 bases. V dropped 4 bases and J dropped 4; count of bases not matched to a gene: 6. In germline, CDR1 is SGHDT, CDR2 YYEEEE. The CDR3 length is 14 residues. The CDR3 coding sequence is TGTGCCAGCAGCCCGACAGGGGACGTCTATGGCTACACCTTC. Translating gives CASSPTGDVYGYTF.

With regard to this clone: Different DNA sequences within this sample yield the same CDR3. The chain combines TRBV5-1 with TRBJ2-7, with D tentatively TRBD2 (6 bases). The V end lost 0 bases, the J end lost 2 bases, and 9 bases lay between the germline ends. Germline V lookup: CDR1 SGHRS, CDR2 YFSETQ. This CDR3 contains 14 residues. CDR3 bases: TGCGCCAGCAGCTTGGCGGGAGTGGCCTACGAGCAGTACTTC. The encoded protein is CASSLAGVAYEQYF.

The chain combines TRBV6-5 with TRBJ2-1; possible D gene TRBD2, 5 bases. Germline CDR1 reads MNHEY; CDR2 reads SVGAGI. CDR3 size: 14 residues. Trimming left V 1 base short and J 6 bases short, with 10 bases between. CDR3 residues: CASSYFGKSNEQFF. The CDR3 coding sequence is TGTGCCAGCAGTTACTTCGGGAAAAGCAATGAGCAGTTCTTC.

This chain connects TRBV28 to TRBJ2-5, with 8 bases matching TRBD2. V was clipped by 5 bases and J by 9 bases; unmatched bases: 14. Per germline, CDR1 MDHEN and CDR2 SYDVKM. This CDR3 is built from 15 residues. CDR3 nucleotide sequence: TGTGCCAGCAGTGTAACGGGACTAGGATTTATGGCCCAGTACTTC. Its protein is CASSVTGLGFMAQYF.

The CDR3 DNA is TGTGCCAGCAGTTACTCAGTCCTGGCGGGAGATGGCGAGCAGTACTTC. It yields the protein CASSYSVLAGDGEQYF. This rearrangement joins TRBV6-5 to TRBJ2-7, with TRBD2 matching over 7 bases. CDR1 is MNHEY, CDR2 SVGAGI, per germline. The CDR3 extends over 16 amino acids. V lost 0 bases, J lost 6 bases, and 11 bases stayed unmatched.

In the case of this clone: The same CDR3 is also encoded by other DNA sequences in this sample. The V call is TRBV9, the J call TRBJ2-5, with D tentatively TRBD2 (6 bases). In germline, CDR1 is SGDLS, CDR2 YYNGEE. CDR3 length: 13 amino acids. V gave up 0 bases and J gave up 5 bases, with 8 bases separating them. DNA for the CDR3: TGTGCCAGCAGCGTAGCTGGGGGGGAGACCCAGTACTTC. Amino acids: CASSVAGGETQYF.

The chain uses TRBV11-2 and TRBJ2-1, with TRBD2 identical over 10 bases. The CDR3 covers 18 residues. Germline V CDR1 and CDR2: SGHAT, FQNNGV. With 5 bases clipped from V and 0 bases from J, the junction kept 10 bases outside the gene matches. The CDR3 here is CASSRLAGVLSSYNEQFF. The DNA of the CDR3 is TGTGCCAGCAGCAGGCTAGCGGGGGTCCTGAGCTCCTACAATGAGCAGTTCTTC.

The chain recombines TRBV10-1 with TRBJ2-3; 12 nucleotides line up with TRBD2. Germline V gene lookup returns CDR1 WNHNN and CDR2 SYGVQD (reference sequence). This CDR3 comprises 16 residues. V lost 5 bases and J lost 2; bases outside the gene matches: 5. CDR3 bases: TGCGCCAGCAGTCTAACTAGCGGGGGGAACACAGATACGCAGTATTTT. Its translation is CASSLTSGGNTDTQYF.

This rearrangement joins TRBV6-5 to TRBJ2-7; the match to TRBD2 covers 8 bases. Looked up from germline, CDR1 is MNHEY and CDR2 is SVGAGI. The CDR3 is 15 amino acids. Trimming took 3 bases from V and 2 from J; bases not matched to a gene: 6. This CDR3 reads CASSYAGGQTYEQYF. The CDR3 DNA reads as TGTGCCAGCAGTTATGCGGGAGGACAAACCTACGAGCAGTACTTC.

CDR3 residues: CAWSSLIAGGGNEQFF. The DNA of the CDR3 is TGTGCCTGGAGTTCCCTTATAGCGGGAGGGGGAAATGAGCAGTTCTTC. The rearrangement links TRBV30 to TRBJ2-1; 11 bases align to TRBD2. Germline lookup yields CDR1 GTSNPN and CDR2 SVGIG (reference sequence). The CDR3 is made up of 16 amino acids. The trim removed 2 bases at V and 7 bases at J, leaving 10 bases unmatched.